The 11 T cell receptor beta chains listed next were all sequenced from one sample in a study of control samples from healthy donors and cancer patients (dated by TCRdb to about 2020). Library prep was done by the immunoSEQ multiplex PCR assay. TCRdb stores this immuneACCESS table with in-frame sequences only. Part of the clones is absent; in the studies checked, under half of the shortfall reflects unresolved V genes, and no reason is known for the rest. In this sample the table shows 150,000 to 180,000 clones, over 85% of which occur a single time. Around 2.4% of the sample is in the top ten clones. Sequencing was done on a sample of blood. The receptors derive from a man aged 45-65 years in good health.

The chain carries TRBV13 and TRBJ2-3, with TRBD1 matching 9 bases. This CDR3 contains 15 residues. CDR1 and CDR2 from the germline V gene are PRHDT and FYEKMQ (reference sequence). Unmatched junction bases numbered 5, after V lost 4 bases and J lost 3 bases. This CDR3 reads CASSYGQGLTDTQYF. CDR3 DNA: TGTGCCAGCAGCTACGGACAGGGGTTAACAGATACGCAGTATTTT.

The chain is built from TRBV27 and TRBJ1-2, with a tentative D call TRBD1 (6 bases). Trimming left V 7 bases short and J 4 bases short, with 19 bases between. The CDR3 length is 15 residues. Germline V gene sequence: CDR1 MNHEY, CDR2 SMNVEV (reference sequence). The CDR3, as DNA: TGTGCCAGCACCAGCCCCCTGACAGGCATCTATGGCTACACCTTC. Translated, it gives CASTSPLTGIYGYTF.

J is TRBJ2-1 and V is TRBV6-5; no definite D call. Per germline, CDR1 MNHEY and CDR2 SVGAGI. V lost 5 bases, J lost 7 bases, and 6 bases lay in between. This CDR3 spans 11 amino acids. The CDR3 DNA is TGTGCCAGCAGTACGTGGAATGAGCAGTTCTTC. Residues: CASSTWNEQFF.

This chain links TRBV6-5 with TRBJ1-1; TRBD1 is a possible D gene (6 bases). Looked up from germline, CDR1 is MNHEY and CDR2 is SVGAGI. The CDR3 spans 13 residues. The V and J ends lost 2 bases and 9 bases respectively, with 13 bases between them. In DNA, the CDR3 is TGTGCCAGCAGTTACGTGGCAGGGGCTAAAGCTTTCTTT. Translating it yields CASSYVAGAKAFF.

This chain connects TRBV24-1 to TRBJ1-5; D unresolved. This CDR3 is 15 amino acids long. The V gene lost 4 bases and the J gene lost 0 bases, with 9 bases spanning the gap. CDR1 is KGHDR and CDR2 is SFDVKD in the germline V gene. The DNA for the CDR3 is TGTGCCACCAGTGAGCTGCATGGTAGCAATCAGCCCCAGCATTTT. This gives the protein CATSELHGSNQPQHF.

CDR3 in amino acids: CASSYSWTSGAEQFF. CDR3 sequence (DNA): TGTGCCAGCAGTTACTCCTGGACTAGCGGCGCTGAGCAGTTCTTC. The rearrangement joins TRBV6-5 to TRBJ2-1; the match to TRBD2 covers 10 bases. The CDR3 has 15 residues. Germline lookup yields CDR1 MNHEY and CDR2 SVGAGI. After removal of 0 bases from V and 9 bases from J, the junction contained 5 bases not matched to a gene.

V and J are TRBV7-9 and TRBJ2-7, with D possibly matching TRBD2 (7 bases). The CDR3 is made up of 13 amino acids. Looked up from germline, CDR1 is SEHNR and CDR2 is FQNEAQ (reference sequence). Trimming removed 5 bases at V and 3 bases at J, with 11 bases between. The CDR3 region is CASSPGGGYEQYF. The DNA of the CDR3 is TGTGCCAGCAGCCCGGGGGGCGGCTACGAGCAGTACTTC.

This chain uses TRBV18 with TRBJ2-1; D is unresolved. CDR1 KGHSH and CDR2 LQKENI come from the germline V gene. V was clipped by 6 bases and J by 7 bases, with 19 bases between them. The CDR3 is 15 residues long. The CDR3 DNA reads TGTGCCAGCTCGCCGGGTTCAACGCTTGGTAATGAGCAGTTCTTC. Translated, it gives CASSPGSTLGNEQFF.

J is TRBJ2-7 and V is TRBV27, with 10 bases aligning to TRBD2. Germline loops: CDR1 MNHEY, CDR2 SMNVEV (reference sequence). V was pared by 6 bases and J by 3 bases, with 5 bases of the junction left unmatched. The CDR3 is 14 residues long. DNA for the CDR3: TGTGCCAGCAGATCAGGACTAGCGGTCTACGAGCAGTACTTC. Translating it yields CASRSGLAVYEQYF.

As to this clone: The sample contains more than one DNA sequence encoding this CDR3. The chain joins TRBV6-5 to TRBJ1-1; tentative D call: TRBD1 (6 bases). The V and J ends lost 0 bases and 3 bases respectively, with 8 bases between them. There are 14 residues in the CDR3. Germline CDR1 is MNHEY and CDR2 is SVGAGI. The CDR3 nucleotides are TGTGCCAGCAGTTACTCAAGGGGGGACACTGAAGCTTTCTTT. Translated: CASSYSRGDTEAFF.

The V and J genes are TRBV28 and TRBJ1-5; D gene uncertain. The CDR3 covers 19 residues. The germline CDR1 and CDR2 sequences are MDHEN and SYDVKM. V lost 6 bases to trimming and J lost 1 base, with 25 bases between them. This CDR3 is CASRSSRHVGGRSNQPQHF. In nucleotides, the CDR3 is TGTGCCAGCAGATCCTCTCGACATGTGGGCGGAAGGAGCAATCAGCCCCAGCATTTT.